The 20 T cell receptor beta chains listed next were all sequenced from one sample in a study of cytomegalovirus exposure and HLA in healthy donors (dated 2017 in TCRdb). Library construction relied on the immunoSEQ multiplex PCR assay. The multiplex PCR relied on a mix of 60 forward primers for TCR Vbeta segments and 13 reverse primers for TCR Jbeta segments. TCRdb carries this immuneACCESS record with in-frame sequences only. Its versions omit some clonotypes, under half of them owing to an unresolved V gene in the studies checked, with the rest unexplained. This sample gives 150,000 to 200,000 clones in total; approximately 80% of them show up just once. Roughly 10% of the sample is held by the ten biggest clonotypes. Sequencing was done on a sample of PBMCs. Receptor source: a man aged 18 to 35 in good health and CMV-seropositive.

Here the CDR3 reads CASKTGGAVNTEAFF. The CDR3 bases are TGTGCCAGCAAAACGGGAGGGGCCGTGAACACTGAAGCTTTCTTT. V and J are TRBV6-5 and TRBJ1-1; possible D gene TRBD1, 5 bases. CDR3 length: 15 amino acids. The germline V gene has CDR1 MNHEY and CDR2 SVGAGI. The V and J ends lost 7 bases and 0 bases respectively, with 15 bases between them.

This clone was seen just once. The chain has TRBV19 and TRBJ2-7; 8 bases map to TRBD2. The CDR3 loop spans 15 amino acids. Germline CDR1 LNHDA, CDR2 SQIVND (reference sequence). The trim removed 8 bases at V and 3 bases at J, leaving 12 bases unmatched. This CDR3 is CASAGGSRGVYEQYF. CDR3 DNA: TGTGCCAGTGCCGGCGGCTCGCGGGGGGTCTACGAGCAGTACTTC.

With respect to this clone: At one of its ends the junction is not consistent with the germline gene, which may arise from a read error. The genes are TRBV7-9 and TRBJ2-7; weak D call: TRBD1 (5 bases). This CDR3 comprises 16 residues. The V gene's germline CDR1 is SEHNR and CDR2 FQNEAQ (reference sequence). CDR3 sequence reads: CSSSFVSVTANDEQYF. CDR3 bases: TGTTCCAGCAGCTTCGTCTCCGTGACAGCGAACGACGAGCAGTACTTC.

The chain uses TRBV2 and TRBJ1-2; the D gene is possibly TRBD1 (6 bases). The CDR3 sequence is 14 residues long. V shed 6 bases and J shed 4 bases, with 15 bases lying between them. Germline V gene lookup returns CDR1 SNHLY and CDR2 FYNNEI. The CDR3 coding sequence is TGTGCCAGCAGCCGTAGCAGGGGTACCTATGGCTACACCTTC. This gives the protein CASSRSRGTYGYTF.

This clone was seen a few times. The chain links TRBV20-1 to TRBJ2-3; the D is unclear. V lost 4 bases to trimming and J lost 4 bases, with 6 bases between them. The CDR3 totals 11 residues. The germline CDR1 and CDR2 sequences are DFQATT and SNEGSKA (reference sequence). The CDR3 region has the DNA TGCAGTGCTATAACATCAGATACGCAGTATTTT. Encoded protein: CSAITSDTQYF.

The CDR3 loop reads CASSQESGPGITTGELFF. Here the CDR3 DNA reads TGCGCCAGCAGCCAAGAAAGCGGGCCCGGAATAACAACCGGGGAGCTGTTTTTT. This chain links TRBV4-1 with TRBJ2-2; D may be TRBD2 (6 bases). CDR3 length: 18 amino acids. Germline CDR1 reads MGHRA; CDR2 reads YSYEKL. V was pared by 0 bases and J by 5 bases, with 19 bases between.

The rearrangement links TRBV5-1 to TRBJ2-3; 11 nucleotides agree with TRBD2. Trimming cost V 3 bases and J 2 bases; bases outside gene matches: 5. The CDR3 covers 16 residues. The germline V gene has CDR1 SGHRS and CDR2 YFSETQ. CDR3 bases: TGCGCCAGCAGCTATACTAGCGGGGGCCTCACAGATACGCAGTATTTT. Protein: CASSYTSGGLTDTQYF.

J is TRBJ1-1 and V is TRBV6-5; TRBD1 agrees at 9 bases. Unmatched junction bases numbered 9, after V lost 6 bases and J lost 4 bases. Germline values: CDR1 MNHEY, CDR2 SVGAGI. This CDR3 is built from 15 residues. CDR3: CASRSTGGRSTEAFF. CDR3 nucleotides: TGTGCCAGCAGATCCACAGGGGGCCGGAGCACTGAAGCTTTCTTT.

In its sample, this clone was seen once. The CDR3, as DNA: TGTGCCAGCAGTCCACGTCCCGGGACAGGGAGCTCCTATAATTCACCCCTCCACTTT. Protein: CASSPRPGTGSSYNSPLHF. The J gene is TRBJ1-6, the V gene TRBV27; 9 bases map to TRBD1. This CDR3 contains 19 residues. The junction had 11 bases not matched to a gene; V was cut back by 5 bases and J by 0 bases. CDR1 and CDR2 from the germline V gene are MNHEY and SMNVEV (reference sequence).

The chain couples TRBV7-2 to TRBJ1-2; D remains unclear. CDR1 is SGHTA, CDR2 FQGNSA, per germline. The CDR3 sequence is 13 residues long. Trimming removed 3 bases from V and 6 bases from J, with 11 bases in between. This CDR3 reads CASSFSPVDGYTF. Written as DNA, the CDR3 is TGTGCCAGCAGCTTCTCGCCAGTTGATGGCTACACCTTC.

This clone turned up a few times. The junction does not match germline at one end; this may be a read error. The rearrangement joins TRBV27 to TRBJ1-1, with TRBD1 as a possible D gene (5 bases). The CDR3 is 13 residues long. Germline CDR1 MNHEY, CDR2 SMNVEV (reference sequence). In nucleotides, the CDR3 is TGTGCCAGCAGTTTAGGGGGGAACGCTGAAGCTTTCTTT. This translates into CASSLGGNAEAFF.

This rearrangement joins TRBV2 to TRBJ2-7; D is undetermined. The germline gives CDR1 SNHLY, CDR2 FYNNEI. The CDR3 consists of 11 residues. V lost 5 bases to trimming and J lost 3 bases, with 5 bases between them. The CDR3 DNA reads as TGTGCCAGCAGTAGCCTCTACGAGCAGTACTTC. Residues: CASSSLYEQYF.

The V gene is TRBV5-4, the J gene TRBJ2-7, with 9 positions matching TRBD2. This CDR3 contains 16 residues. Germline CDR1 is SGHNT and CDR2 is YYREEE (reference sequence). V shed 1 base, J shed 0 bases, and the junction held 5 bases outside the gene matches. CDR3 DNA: TGTGCCAGCAGCTTGTTCGGCGGGAGGGCCTCCTACGAGCAGTACTTC. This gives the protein CASSLFGGRASYEQYF.

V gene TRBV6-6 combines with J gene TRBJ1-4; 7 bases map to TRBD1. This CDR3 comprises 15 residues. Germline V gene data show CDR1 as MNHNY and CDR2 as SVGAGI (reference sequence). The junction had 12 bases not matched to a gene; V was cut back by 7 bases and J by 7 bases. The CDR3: CASTAEDRSAEKLFF. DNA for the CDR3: TGTGCCAGCACCGCAGAGGACAGGTCCGCTGAAAAACTGTTTTTT.

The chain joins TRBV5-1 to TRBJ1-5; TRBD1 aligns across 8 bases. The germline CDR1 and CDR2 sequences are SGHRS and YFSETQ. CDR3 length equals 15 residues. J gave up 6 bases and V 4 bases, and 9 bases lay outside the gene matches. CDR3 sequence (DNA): TGCGCCAGCAGCCTGACAGGGGTTAGGGGTCAGCCCCAGCATTTT. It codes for CASSLTGVRGQPQHF. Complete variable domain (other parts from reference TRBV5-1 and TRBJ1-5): KAGVTQTPRYLIKTRGQQVTLSCSPISGHRSVSWYQQTPGQGLQFLFEYFSETQRNKGNFPGRFSGRQFSNSRSEMNVSTLELGDSALYLCASSLTGVRGQPQHFGDGTRLSIL.

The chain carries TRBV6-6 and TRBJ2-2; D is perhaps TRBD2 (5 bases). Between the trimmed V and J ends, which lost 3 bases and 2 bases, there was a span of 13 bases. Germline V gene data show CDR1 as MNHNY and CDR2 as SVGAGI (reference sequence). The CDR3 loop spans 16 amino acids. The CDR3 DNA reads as TGTGCCAGCAGTTATAGACGGGATAGAAACACCGGGGAGCTGTTTTTT. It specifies CASSYRRDRNTGELFF.

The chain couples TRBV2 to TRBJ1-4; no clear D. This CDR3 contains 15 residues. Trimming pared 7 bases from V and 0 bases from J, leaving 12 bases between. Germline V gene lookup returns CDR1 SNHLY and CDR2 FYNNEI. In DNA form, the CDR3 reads TGTGCCAGCACCCTACCCCCCCCAACTAATGAAAAACTGTTTTTT. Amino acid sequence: CASTLPPPTNEKLFF.

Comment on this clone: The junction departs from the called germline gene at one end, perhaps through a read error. The CDR3 loop is CASRLDRSMNTEAFF. CDR3 nucleotides: TGCGCCAGCAGATTGGACAGGTCCATGAACACTGAAGCTTTCTTT. This chain connects TRBV5-1 to TRBJ1-1; 7 bases fit TRBD1. The CDR3 runs 15 residues. Germline V CDR1 and CDR2: SGHRS, YFSETQ.

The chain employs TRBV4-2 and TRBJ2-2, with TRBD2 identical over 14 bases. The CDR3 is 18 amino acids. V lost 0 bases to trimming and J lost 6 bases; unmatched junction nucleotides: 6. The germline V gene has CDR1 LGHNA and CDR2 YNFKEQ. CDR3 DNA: TGTGCCAGCAGCCAAGATGGGACTAGCGGGGGTTCGGCCGGGGAGCTGTTTTTT. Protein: CASSQDGTSGGSAGELFF.

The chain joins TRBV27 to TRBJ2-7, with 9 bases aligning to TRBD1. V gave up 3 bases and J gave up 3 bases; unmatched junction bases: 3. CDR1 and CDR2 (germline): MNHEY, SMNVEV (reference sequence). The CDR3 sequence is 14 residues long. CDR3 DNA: TGTGCCAGCAGTTTGGGGGGACAGGGCTACGAGCAGTACTTC. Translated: CASSLGGQGYEQYF.